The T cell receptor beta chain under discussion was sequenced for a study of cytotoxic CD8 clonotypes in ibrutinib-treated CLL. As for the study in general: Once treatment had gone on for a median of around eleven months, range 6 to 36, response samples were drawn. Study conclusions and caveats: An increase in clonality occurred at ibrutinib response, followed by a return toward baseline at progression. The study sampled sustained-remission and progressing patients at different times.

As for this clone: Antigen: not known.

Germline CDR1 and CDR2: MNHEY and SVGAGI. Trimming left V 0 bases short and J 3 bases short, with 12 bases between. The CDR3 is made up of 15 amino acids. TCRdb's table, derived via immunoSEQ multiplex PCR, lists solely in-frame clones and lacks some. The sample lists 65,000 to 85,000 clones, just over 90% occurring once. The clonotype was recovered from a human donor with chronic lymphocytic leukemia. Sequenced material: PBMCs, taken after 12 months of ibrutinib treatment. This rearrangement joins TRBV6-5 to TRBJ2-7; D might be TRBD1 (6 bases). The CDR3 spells CASSYSSARGYEQYF. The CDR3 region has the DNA TGTGCCAGCAGTTACTCAAGCGCCAGGGGCTACGAGCAGTACTTC.